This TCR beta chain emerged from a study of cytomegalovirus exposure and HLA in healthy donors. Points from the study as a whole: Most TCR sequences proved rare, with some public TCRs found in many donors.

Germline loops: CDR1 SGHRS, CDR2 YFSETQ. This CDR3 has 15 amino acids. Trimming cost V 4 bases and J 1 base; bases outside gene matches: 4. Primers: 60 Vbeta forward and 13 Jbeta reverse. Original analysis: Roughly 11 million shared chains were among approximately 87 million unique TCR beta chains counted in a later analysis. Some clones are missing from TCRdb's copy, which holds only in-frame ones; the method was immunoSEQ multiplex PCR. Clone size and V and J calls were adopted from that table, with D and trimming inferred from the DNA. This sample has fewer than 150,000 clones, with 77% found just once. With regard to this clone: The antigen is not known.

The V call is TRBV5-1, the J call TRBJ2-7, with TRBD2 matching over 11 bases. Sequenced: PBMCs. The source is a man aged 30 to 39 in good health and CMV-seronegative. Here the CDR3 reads CASSLGLAGSYEQYF. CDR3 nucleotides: TGCGCCAGCAGCCTCGGACTAGCGGGTTCCTACGAGCAGTACTTC.